Following are 21 T cell receptor beta chains from one sample sequenced in a study of T-cell memory formation after mild COVID-19. TCRdb re-called the 5' RACE reads with MiXCR, one entry per CDR3 protein. The table has 550,000 to 600,000 distinct CDR3 sequences, around a sixth seen once. The sequencing input was PBMCs or a T cell subset sorted from them (not recorded which). The receptors derive from an adult woman who had mild COVID-19 (a few samples of this study predate the infection). Cell type and time point are not known.

The chain links TRBV7-9 to TRBJ2-3; 9 bases agree with TRBD2. Germline lookup yields CDR1 SEHNR and CDR2 FQNEAQ (reference sequence). The trim removed 4 bases at V and 2 bases at J, leaving 10 bases unmatched. The CDR3 runs 17 residues. The DNA of the CDR3 is TGTGCCAGCAGCTCCCACCGGACTAGCGTGAACACAGATACGCAGTATTTT. Translation: CASSSHRTSVNTDTQYF.

The chain combines TRBV5-5 with TRBJ2-5, with 7 bases aligning to TRBD2. The length of the CDR3 is 15 residues. The V segment lost 2 bases and the J segment 3 bases; nucleotides outside the gene matches: 7. The germline V gene encodes CDR1 SGHKS and CDR2 YYEKEE (reference sequence). As DNA, the CDR3 is TGTGCCAGCAGCTTATTTGGGGGGGAGAAAGAGACCCAGTACTTC. The encoded protein is CASSLFGGEKETQYF.

This clonotype occurred a few times. The chain links TRBV30 to TRBJ2-3; 11 bases line up with TRBD2. Germline-derived CDR1 and CDR2 are GTSNPN and SVGIG (reference sequence). This CDR3 has 15 amino acids. J gave up 4 bases and V 5 bases, and 8 bases lay outside the gene matches. The CDR3 nucleotides are TGTGCCTGGGGCCCCGGGACTAGCGGAGCAGATACGCAGTATTTT. Its protein is CAWGPGTSGADTQYF.

This clonotype appeared a few times. CDR3 DNA sequence: TGTGCCAGCTCACCACCCAGTGCGGGGACCCAGTACTTC. As protein: CASSPPSAGTQYF. The chain links TRBV18 to TRBJ2-5; the D gene is possibly TRBD2 (5 bases). Trimming removed 0 bases from V and 7 bases from J, with 9 bases in between. Per the germline V gene, CDR1 is KGHSH and CDR2 is LQKENI. The CDR3 loop spans 13 amino acids.

This clonotype has a handful of counts. The chain links TRBV29-1 to TRBJ2-1; 13 bases line up with TRBD2. The CDR3 length is 14 residues. The V gene end was trimmed by 5 bases and the J gene end by 8 bases; junction bases not matched to a gene: 6. Per germline, CDR1 SQVTM and CDR2 ANQGSEA. This CDR3 is CSVLPGLAGYEQFF. The CDR3 nucleotides read TGCAGCGTTTTACCGGGACTAGCGGGGTATGAGCAGTTCTTC.

This clonotype has just a few counts. The chain couples TRBV3-1 to TRBJ2-2; 14 bases fit TRBD2. Trimming took 4 bases from V and 3 from J; bases not matched to a gene: 10. The CDR3 runs 19 residues. Germline loops: CDR1 LGHDT, CDR2 YNNKEL (reference sequence). This chain's CDR3 is CASSPPGTSGSQDTGELFF. The CDR3 DNA follows: TGTGCCAGCAGCCCACCCGGGACTAGCGGGAGTCAGGACACCGGGGAGCTGTTTTTT.

This clonotype turned up a few times. This chain uses TRBV12-3 or TRBV12-4 with TRBJ1-6, with D tentatively TRBD1 (5 bases). The CDR3 contains 13 residues. The ends were cut back, 2 bases at V and 13 bases at J, with 12 bases in the middle. DNA for the CDR3: TGTGCCAGCAGTTTAATCGGGTGGGGGCCCCTCCACTTT. Translated, it gives CASSLIGWGPLHF.

The chain joins TRBV11-2 to TRBJ2-1; 9 bases align to TRBD2. The CDR3 loop spans 15 amino acids. J gave up 8 bases and V 1 base, and 6 bases lay outside the gene matches. Germline V gene lookup returns CDR1 SGHAT and CDR2 FQNNGV. DNA for the CDR3: TGTGCCAGCAGCTTAGGTAGCGGGAGCCTTGATGAGCAGTTCTTC. This gives the protein CASSLGSGSLDEQFF. Full variable domain (missing parts from reference TRBV11-2 and TRBJ2-1): EAGVAQSPRYKIIEKRQSVAFWCNPISGHATLYWYQQILGQGPKLLIQFQNNGVVDDSQLPKDRFSAERLKGVDSTLKIQPAKLEDSAVYLCASSLGSGSLDEQFFGPGTRLTVL.

The chain is built from TRBV29-1 and TRBJ2-1; the D gene is possibly TRBD2 (5 bases). In germline, CDR1 is SQVTM, CDR2 ANQGSEA. This CDR3 contains 12 residues. V lost 6 bases, J lost 9 bases, and 15 bases lay in between. The CDR3 protein is CSVDGLFSEQFF. CDR3 bases: TGCAGCGTCGATGGACTTTTCAGTGAGCAGTTCTTC.

The chain recombines TRBV11-2 with TRBJ2-3; unclear D gene. The V gene's germline CDR1 is SGHAT and CDR2 FQNNGV. There are 14 residues in the CDR3. Trimming stripped 0 bases from V and 1 base from J, with 5 bases between. In nucleotides, the CDR3 is TGTGCCAGCAGCTTAGAATCTCGCACAGATACGCAGTATTTT. This sequence encodes CASSLESRTDTQYF.

V usage is TRBV12-3 or TRBV12-4 and J usage is TRBJ1-1; weak D call: TRBD1 (5 bases). Trimming cost V 8 bases and J 5 bases, with 15 bases left between them. This CDR3 has 13 residues. In nucleotides, the CDR3 is TGTGCCAGCCTATGGGGGGAGGGGACTGAAGCTTTCTTT. Amino acid sequence: CASLWGEGTEAFF.

This clonotype was picked up a small number of times. The chain combines TRBV6-1 with TRBJ2-1; D gene unclear. Between the trimmed V and J ends, which lost 4 bases and 7 bases, there was a span of 8 bases. Germline values: CDR1 MNHNS, CDR2 SASEGT. This CDR3 region has 12 residues. The CDR3 loop is CASSVDPNEQFF. The CDR3 DNA reads as TGTGCCAGCAGTGTCGACCCAAATGAGCAGTTCTTC.

The sample holds a few counts of this clonotype. V is TRBV29-1 and J is TRBJ2-3, with TRBD2 matching 8 bases. The CDR3 extends over 15 amino acids. Germline trimming cut 4 bases from V and 4 bases from J; bases unmatched to any gene: 10. The germline V gene has CDR1 SQVTM and CDR2 ANQGSEA. The DNA of the CDR3 is TGCAGCGTTGCGACTCGCGGGGGGCCGGCAGATACGCAGTATTTT. Its protein product is CSVATRGGPADTQYF.

This clonotype was counted only a few times. This chain joins TRBV6-2 or TRBV6-3 and TRBJ1-1; D remains ambiguous. Germline loops: CDR1 MNHEY, CDR2 SVGEGT. This CDR3 contains 13 residues. Trimming removed 8 bases at V and 1 base at J, with 11 bases between. The CDR3 DNA follows: TGTGCCAGCGCCCACACGGAGAACACTGAAGCTTTCTTT. As protein: CASAHTENTEAFF.

This clonotype was counted only a few times. The chain has TRBV7-2 and TRBJ2-4; 7 positions agree with TRBD1. The CDR3 length is 15 residues. The V segment lost 0 bases and the J segment 7 bases; nucleotides outside the gene matches: 6. Germline loops: CDR1 SGHTA, CDR2 FQGNSA. CDR3 in amino acids: CASSLARQGGNIQYF. CDR3 nucleotide sequence: TGTGCCAGCAGCTTAGCGAGACAGGGTGGGAACATTCAGTACTTC. Full variable domain (remainder filled in from reference TRBV7-2 and TRBJ2-4): GAGVSQSPSNKVTEKGKDVELRCDPISGHTALYWYRQSLGQGLEFLIYFQGNSAPDKSGLPSDRFSAERTGGSVSTLTIQRTQQEDSAVYLCASSLARQGGNIQYFGAGTRLSVL.

This chain uses TRBV7-2 with TRBJ2-2; tentatively, D is TRBD1 or TRBD2 (5 bases each). The CDR3 sequence is 13 residues long. Germline CDR1 SGHTA, CDR2 FQGNSA. V lost 3 bases and J 6 bases, leaving 8 bases between the germline ends. CDR3 in DNA: TGTGCCAGCAGCTTGGGGGACCCCGGGGAGCTGTTTTTT. Protein product: CASSLGDPGELFF.

This clonotype was observed a few times. The chain carries TRBV6-2 or TRBV6-3 and TRBJ2-2; D might be TRBD1 (5 bases). The length of the CDR3 is 14 residues. In germline, CDR1 is MNHEY, CDR2 SVGEGT. Trimming removed 8 bases from V and 4 bases from J, with 14 bases in between. CDR3 region: CASGQTAITGELFF. As DNA, the CDR3 is TGTGCCAGCGGTCAGACAGCTATCACCGGGGAGCTGTTTTTT.

This chain joins TRBV24-1 and TRBJ2-1; 11 nucleotides agree with TRBD2. This CDR3 is built from 17 residues. Germline V gene sequence: CDR1 KGHDR, CDR2 SFDVKD. V lost 6 bases and J lost 0; bases outside the gene matches: 6. CDR3 loop: CATSSSGRPGSYNEQFF. The CDR3 DNA sequence: TGTGCCACCAGTTCTAGCGGGAGGCCTGGCTCCTACAATGAGCAGTTCTTC.

The chain links TRBV11-2 to TRBJ2-1; TRBD1 agrees at 7 bases. Losses at the gene ends were 5 bases for V and 7 bases for J; bases not matched to a gene: 8. Per the germline V gene, CDR1 is SGHAT and CDR2 is FQNNGV. The CDR3 has 14 amino acids. Here the CDR3 reads CASSLTRGSNEQFF. The CDR3 coding sequence is TGTGCCAGCAGCCTAACCAGGGGGTCGAATGAGCAGTTCTTC. Full variable domain (rest looked up from reference TRBV11-2 and TRBJ2-1): EAGVAQSPRYKIIEKRQSVAFWCNPISGHATLYWYQQILGQGPKLLIQFQNNGVVDDSQLPKDRFSAERLKGVDSTLKIQPAKLEDSAVYLCASSLTRGSNEQFFGPGTRLTVL.

This clonotype came up a few times. V is TRBV4-3 and J is TRBJ1-4; unclear D gene. V was pared by 0 bases and J by 5 bases, with 10 bases between. This CDR3 has 15 amino acids. The germline V gene encodes CDR1 LGHNA and CDR2 YSLEER. The CDR3 loop is CASSQESQNNEKLFF. CDR3 sequence (DNA): TGCGCCAGCAGCCAAGAATCCCAGAACAATGAAAAACTGTTTTTT.

The CDR3: CSATGTIKNNEQFF. DNA of the CDR3: TGCAGTGCTACAGGGACTATCAAGAACAATGAGCAGTTCTTC. This chain links TRBV20-1 with TRBJ2-1; 7 bases match TRBD2. Trimming cost V 4 bases and J 5 bases; bases outside gene matches: 8. Germline CDR1 and CDR2: DFQATT and SNEGSKA (reference sequence). The CDR3 loop spans 14 amino acids.